This T cell receptor (beta chain) was captured in a study of cytomegalovirus exposure and HLA in healthy donors. Study-level points and caveats: Reportedly, a later analysis found an Asian-associated ancestry cluster had fewer N-insertions than the approximately 600-donor mean. About 87% or about 30% of the time was how often most TCR beta V segments were productive, according to an earlier analysis. Rarity characterized most TCR sequences, yet some public TCRs appeared in many donors. Investigators reported 150 to 200 TCR beta chains as tied to cytomegalovirus.

To note about this clone: The antigen remains undetermined.

The PCR ran on 60 Vbeta and 13 Jbeta primers. Profiled with immunoSEQ multiplex PCR; TCRdb holds only in-frame clones, not every one. Among some 140,000 clones listed, roughly 77% were seen once. The sample comprised PBMCs. This TCR came from a female donor in good health and CMV-seronegative.

As DNA, the CDR3 is TGCGCCAGCAGGTCGACAGGGGCGGCAGATACGCAGTATTTT. This codes for CASRSTGAADTQYF. The chain uses TRBV5-1 and TRBJ2-3; 8 bases are a match to TRBD1. CDR1 and CDR2 from the germline V gene are SGHRS and YFSETQ. V shed 5 bases and J 4 bases; nucleotides not matched to a gene: 6. The CDR3 is 14 residues long.